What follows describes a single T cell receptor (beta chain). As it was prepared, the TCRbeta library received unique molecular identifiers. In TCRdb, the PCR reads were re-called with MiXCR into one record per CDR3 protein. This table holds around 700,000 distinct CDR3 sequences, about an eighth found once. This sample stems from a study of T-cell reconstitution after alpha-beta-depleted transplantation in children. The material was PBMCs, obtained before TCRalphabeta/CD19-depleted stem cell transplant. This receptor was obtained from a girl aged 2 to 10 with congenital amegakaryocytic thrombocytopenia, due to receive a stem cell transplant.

The chain's CDR3 is CASSLAAAPSTDTQYF. The CDR3 bases are TGCGCCAGCAGCTTGGCGGCAGCGCCTAGCACAGATACGCAGTATTTT. J is TRBJ2-3 and V is TRBV5-1; D remains unclear. The germline V gene has CDR1 SGHRS and CDR2 YFSETQ. This CDR3 is built from 16 residues. Trimming cost V 0 bases and J 0 bases, with 11 bases left between them.